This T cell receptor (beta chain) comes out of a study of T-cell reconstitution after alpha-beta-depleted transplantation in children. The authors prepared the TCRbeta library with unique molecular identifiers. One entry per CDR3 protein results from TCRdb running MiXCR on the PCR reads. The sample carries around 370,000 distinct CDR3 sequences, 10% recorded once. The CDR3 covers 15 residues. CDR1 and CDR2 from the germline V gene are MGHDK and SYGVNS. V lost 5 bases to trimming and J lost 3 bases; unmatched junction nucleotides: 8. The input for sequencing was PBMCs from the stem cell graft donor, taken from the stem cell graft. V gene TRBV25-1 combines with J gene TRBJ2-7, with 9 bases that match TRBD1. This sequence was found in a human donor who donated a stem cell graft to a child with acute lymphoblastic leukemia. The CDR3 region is CASSPQGQGFYEQYF. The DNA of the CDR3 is TGTGCCAGCAGTCCCCAGGGACAGGGTTTCTACGAGCAGTACTTC.